This entry concerns a single TCR beta chain. Other DNA sequences in this sample translate to the same CDR3. These data are taken from a study of blood T cell repertoires in COVID-19. Study summary: The United States, Italy and Spain were the sources of the acute and convalescent COVID-19 samples. Nucleic acid was either cDNA or gDNA, and it came from T cells, B-cell-depleted T cells, or PBMCs.

Original data processing: How many nucleated cells were present was estimated from reference gene primer amplification. Data came from immunoSEQ multiplex PCR; TCRdb stores just in-frame clones and leaves some out. Clonal size and the V and J genes are those of that table, whereas D and trimming came from the DNA. Among 70,000 or so clones listed, 76% were seen once. It was during active infection that Seattle patients were enrolled and then longitudinally followed. The V end lost 4 bases, the J end lost 1 base, and 7 bases lay between the germline ends. The CDR3 is 14 residues long. CDR1 LGHDT and CDR2 YNNKEL come from the germline V gene (reference sequence).

The specimen was peripheral blood. J is TRBJ1-4 and V is TRBV3-1 (or the pseudogene TRBV3-2), with no clear D. This TCR came from a man aged 55 to 70 with COVID-19, enrolled during active disease. CDR3 nucleotides: TGTGCCAGCAGCCGCCGAGGAACTAATGAAAAACTGTTTTTT. This gives the protein CASSRRGTNEKLFF.